The 9 T cell receptor beta chains below all came from one sample that was sequenced in a study of neurological immune-mediated disorders (dated by TCRdb to the late 2010s). Library creation used 5' RACE. Instrument used: Illumina HiSeq 2500. The raw public reads went through TCRdb reprocessing: fastp at Q25, MiXCR clone calling, in-frame beta chains kept. Each entry is one CDR3 protein sequence, shown with its most common DNA and genes. This sample holds about 120,000 distinct CDR3 sequences; approximately 3.2% were observed only once. Of the sample, 1% to 1.5% falls within the top ten clones. What was sequenced was PBMCs. These receptor sequences come from a woman in her 30s with multiple sclerosis.

The table lists this clonotype with many counts. The rearrangement joins TRBV12-3 or TRBV12-4 to TRBJ1-5; D call uncertain. This CDR3 has 14 amino acids. V lost 4 bases and J 1 base, leaving 8 bases between the germline ends. The CDR3 loop reads CASSSAGSNQPQHF. The CDR3 DNA is TGTGCCAGCAGTTCTGCCGGCAGCAATCAGCCCCAGCATTTT.

This clonotype was counted at least ten times. The chain recombines TRBV5-1 with TRBJ2-2; 10 bases fit TRBD1. Per germline, CDR1 SGHRS and CDR2 YFSETQ. The junction had 3 bases not matched to a gene; V was cut back by 1 base and J by 0 bases. This CDR3 spans 17 amino acids. In nucleotides, the CDR3 is TGCGCCAGCAGCTTGACCGGGACAGGGGCGAACACCGGGGAGCTGTTTTTT. Translation gives CASSLTGTGANTGELFF.

The rearrangement uses TRBV7-9 and TRBJ2-1, with D tentatively TRBD1 or TRBD2 (6 bases each). V was trimmed by 0 bases and J by 5 bases, leaving 14 bases between them. The length of the CDR3 is 16 residues. The germline gives CDR1 SEHNR, CDR2 FQNEAQ (reference sequence). The CDR3 DNA reads TGTGCCAGCAGCTTAGCTGTGGGGGGCACCCACAATGAGCAGTTCTTC. Translation gives CASSLAVGGTHNEQFF.

At least ten counts were recorded for this clonotype. V is TRBV20-1 and J is TRBJ2-3; the D is unclear. The ends were cut back, 2 bases at V and 4 bases at J, with 16 bases in the middle. Germline loops: CDR1 DFQATT, CDR2 SNEGSKA (reference sequence). The CDR3 spans 15 residues. CDR3 region: CSARTTRPAADTQYF. CDR3 sequence (DNA): TGCAGTGCTAGAACCACACGACCAGCTGCAGATACGCAGTATTTT.

This clonotype was recorded at least ten times. The chain employs TRBV3-1 and TRBJ2-1, with unresolved D. There are 12 residues in the CDR3. CDR1 and CDR2 (germline): LGHDT, YNNKEL (reference sequence). The V end was cut by 4 bases, the J end by 5 bases, with 6 bases between. The CDR3 sequence: CASSLWDNEQFF. For the CDR3, the DNA is TGTGCCAGCAGCCTCTGGGACAATGAGCAGTTCTTC.

This clonotype was seen only a few times. The chain combines TRBV7-9 with TRBJ2-3, with D possibly being TRBD2 (6 bases). From germline, CDR1 is SEHNR and CDR2 FQNEAQ (reference sequence). This CDR3 comprises 16 residues. V was pared by 3 bases and J by 1 base, with 14 bases between. The DNA of the CDR3 is TGTGCCAGCAGCTTCGGTGGAGGGCCCGGCACAGATACGCAGTATTTT. Its protein is CASSFGGGPGTDTQYF.

This clonotype came up many times. This sequence joins TRBV7-2 and TRBJ2-3; 8 positions match TRBD2. The germline CDR1 and CDR2 sequences are SGHTA and FQGNSA. After removal of 4 bases from V and 0 bases from J, the junction contained 12 bases not matched to a gene. CDR3 size: 18 residues. In DNA form, the CDR3 reads TGTGCCAGCAGCTCGGGACTGAGCGGGGGACCAAGCACAGATACGCAGTATTTT. Its translation is CASSSGLSGGPSTDTQYF. The whole variable domain, filled in from reference TRBV7-2 and TRBJ2-3, reads GAGVSQSPSNKVTEKGKDVELRCDPISGHTALYWYRQSLGQGLEFLIYFQGNSAPDKSGLPSDRFSAERTGGSVSTLTIQRTQQEDSAVYLCASSSGLSGGPSTDTQYFGPGTRLTVL.

This clonotype was observed at least ten times. V usage is TRBV27 and J usage is TRBJ1-1, with 8 bases matching TRBD1. This CDR3 has 13 residues. Germline CDR1 reads MNHEY; CDR2 reads SMNVEV (reference sequence). V trimming: 4 bases; J trimming: 6 bases; junction bases outside the gene matches: 4. CDR3 in DNA: TGTGCCAGCAGTTCGGGACAGGCCTCTGAAGCTTTCTTT. Translating gives CASSSGQASEAFF.

At least ten counts were recorded for this clonotype. The rearrangement uses TRBV20-1 and TRBJ1-2; tentatively, D is TRBD1 (5 bases). Germline values: CDR1 DFQATT, CDR2 SNEGSKA (reference sequence). V lost 6 bases and J 0 bases, leaving 17 bases between the germline ends. The CDR3 extends over 15 amino acids. This chain's CDR3 is CSARDSSAANYGYTF. In DNA, the CDR3 is TGCAGTGCCCGCGACAGTTCAGCAGCTAACTATGGCTACACCTTC.